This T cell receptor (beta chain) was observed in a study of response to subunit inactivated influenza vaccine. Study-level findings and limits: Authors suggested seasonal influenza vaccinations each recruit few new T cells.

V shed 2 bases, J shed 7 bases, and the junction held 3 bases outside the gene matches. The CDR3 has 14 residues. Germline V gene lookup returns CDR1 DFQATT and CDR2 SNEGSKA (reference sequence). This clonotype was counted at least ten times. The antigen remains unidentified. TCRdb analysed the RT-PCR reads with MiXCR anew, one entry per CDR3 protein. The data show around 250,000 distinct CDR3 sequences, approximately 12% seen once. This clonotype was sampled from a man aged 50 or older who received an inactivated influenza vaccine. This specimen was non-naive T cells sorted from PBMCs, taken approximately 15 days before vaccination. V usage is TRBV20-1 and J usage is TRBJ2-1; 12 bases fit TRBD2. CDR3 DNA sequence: TGCAGTGCTAGACTAGCGGGGGGGCTAAATGAGCAGTTCTTC. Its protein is CSARLAGGLNEQFF.